These 22 T cell receptor beta chains came from one sample sequenced in a study of blood T cell repertoires in COVID-19. Produced via immunoSEQ multiplex PCR; TCRdb's table is partial and in-frame only. Of over 250,000 clones in the sample, around three quarters are singletons; the top ten hold approximately 3.2%. The sample taken for sequencing was peripheral blood. The receptor set was obtained from a woman older than 75 with acute or convalescent COVID-19.

V and J are TRBV2 and TRBJ2-1; no clear D. The V end was cut by 8 bases, the J end by 2 bases, with 4 bases between. Germline CDR1 is SNHLY and CDR2 is FYNNEI. The CDR3 loop spans 11 amino acids. As DNA, the CDR3 is TGTGCCAGCGCAGCCTACAATGAGCAGTTCTTC. Its protein product is CASAAYNEQFF.

This clone appeared a few times. J is TRBJ2-5 and V is TRBV7-2; unclear D gene. Trimming removed 5 bases from V and 5 bases from J, with 18 bases in between. Per germline, CDR1 SGHTA and CDR2 FQGNSA. The CDR3 sequence is 15 residues long. CDR3 loop: CASSPLGSSGETQYF. The CDR3 DNA reads as TGTGCCAGCAGCCCCCTAGGTAGCTCCGGTGAGACCCAGTACTTC. The full variable domain, its missing parts supplied by reference TRBV7-2 and TRBJ2-5, is GAGVSQSPSNKVTEKGKDVELRCDPISGHTALYWYRQSLGQGLEFLIYFQGNSAPDKSGLPSDRFSAERTGGSVSTLTIQRTQQEDSAVYLCASSPLGSSGETQYFGPGTRLLVL.

This clone was seen just once. The rearrangement links TRBV18 to TRBJ1-2; TRBD1 agrees at 9 bases. With 3 bases clipped from V and 2 bases from J, the junction kept 1 base outside the gene matches. The germline CDR1 and CDR2 sequences are KGHSH and LQKENI. The CDR3 has 14 residues. The DNA for the CDR3 is TGTGCCAGCTCACCCGACAGGGGGAACTATGGCTACACCTTC. It translates to CASSPDRGNYGYTF.

This clone was observed once. The chain has TRBV6-5 and TRBJ1-1, with TRBD1 matching over 7 bases. Germline CDR1 reads MNHEY; CDR2 reads SVGAGI. CDR3 size: 14 residues. Trimming removed 2 bases from V and 2 bases from J; junction bases left unmatched: 2. The CDR3 DNA is TGTGCCAGCAGTTACAGGGGGCCTAACACTGAAGCTTTCTTT. Residues: CASSYRGPNTEAFF.

This chain uses TRBV6-5 with TRBJ2-1; 8 bases map to TRBD1. This CDR3 is built from 15 residues. Germline V gives CDR1 MNHEY, CDR2 SVGAGI. Trimming cost V 6 bases and J 3 bases; bases outside gene matches: 7. CDR3 residues: CASRISQGVYNEQFF. The DNA for the CDR3 is TGTGCCAGCAGAATATCACAGGGGGTCTACAATGAGCAGTTCTTC.

In this sample, this clone turned up once. The chain uses TRBV29-1 and TRBJ1-1; the match to TRBD1 covers 10 bases. This CDR3 spans 12 amino acids. Germline CDR1 reads SQVTM; CDR2 reads ANQGSEA. V trimming: 2 bases; J trimming: 10 bases; junction bases outside the gene matches: 4. CDR3 DNA sequence: TGCAGCGTTGAATCCGACAGGGGGCGAGCTTTCTTT. Translating it yields CSVESDRGRAFF. The full variable domain, rest sourced from reference TRBV29-1 and TRBJ1-1, is SAVISQKPSRDICQRGTSLTIQCQVDSQVTMMFWYRQQPGQSLTLIATANQGSEATYESGFVIDKFPISRPNLTFSTLTVSNMSPEDSSIYLCSVESDRGRAFFGQGTRLTVV.

Of note for this clone: The sample holds other DNA sequences that translate to the same CDR3. The chain couples TRBV19 to TRBJ1-5; 10 positions match TRBD1. The ends lost 3 bases at V and 6 bases at J; junction bases unmatched: 2. Germline values: CDR1 LNHDA, CDR2 SQIVND (reference sequence). The CDR3 contains 14 residues. Written as DNA, the CDR3 is TGTGCCAGTAGTATGACAGGGGGCCCTCAGCCCCAGCATTTT. This gives the protein CASSMTGGPQPQHF.

The gene calls are TRBV6-6 and TRBJ2-4; D is possibly TRBD2 (6 bases). CDR1 is MNHNY, CDR2 SVGAGI, per germline (reference sequence). The CDR3 spans 16 residues. With 5 bases removed from V and 5 bases from J, the gap between germline ends came to 19 bases. CDR3 in DNA: TGTGCCAGCAGTCCCCCTGAGGGAGGCTTGGAAAACATTCAGTACTTC. The encoded protein is CASSPPEGGLENIQYF.

J is TRBJ1-3 and V is TRBV6-5, with 7 bases that match TRBD1. CDR3 length: 13 residues. CDR1 and CDR2 from the germline V gene are MNHEY and SVGAGI. V gave up 7 bases and J gave up 4 bases; unmatched junction bases: 4. DNA for the CDR3: TGTGCCAGCATCTTGGGACAGGGAAACACCATATATTTT. Translation: CASILGQGNTIYF.

The chain links TRBV11-2 to TRBJ1-1, with TRBD1 identical over 8 bases. Trimming cost V 3 bases and J 4 bases; bases outside gene matches: 4. The germline V gene has CDR1 SGHAT and CDR2 FQNNGV. The CDR3 covers 14 residues. CDR3 sequence: CASSLDRVSTEAFF. CDR3 in DNA: TGTGCCAGCAGCTTGGACAGGGTATCCACTGAAGCTTTCTTT.

The rearrangement links TRBV19 to TRBJ2-2; 7 bases map to TRBD2. Unmatched junction bases numbered 7, after V lost 6 bases and J lost 3 bases. The length of the CDR3 is 15 residues. CDR1 and CDR2 (germline): LNHDA, SQIVND (reference sequence). CDR3 in amino acids: CASSGASGHTGELFF. CDR3 nucleotide sequence: TGTGCCAGTAGCGGGGCTAGCGGACACACCGGGGAGCTGTTTTTT.

The J gene is TRBJ2-7, the V gene TRBV23-1; 9 bases are a match to TRBD2. TRBV23-1 is noted as an ORF with a role that remains uncertain. The CDR3 length is 18 residues. Trimming cost V 0 bases and J 7 bases; bases outside gene matches: 16. In DNA form, the CDR3 reads TGCGCCAGCAGTCAATCACACCGACAGCGCGGGAGGGCCCGTGAGCAGTACTTC. Translation: CASSQSHRQRGRAREQYF.

This clone occurred a few times. The V call is TRBV14, the J call TRBJ2-4, with TRBD1 matching 7 bases. CDR1 SGHDN and CDR2 FVKESK come from the germline V gene. The CDR3 covers 15 residues. J gave up 6 bases and V 2 bases, and 7 bases lay outside the gene matches. CDR3 bases: TGTGCCAGCAGCCAAACACAGGGGTGGCGAAACATTCAGTACTTC. This codes for CASSQTQGWRNIQYF.

This clone was seen more than once but under ten times. The rearrangement links TRBV9 to TRBJ1-6; D unresolved. CDR3 length: 15 residues. Trimming removed 0 bases from V and 8 bases from J, with 12 bases in between. The germline gives CDR1 SGDLS, CDR2 YYNGEE. CDR3 residues: CASSVGLADYSPLHF. DNA for the CDR3: TGTGCCAGCAGCGTAGGTCTAGCAGACTATTCACCCCTCCACTTT.

The chain recombines TRBV2 with TRBJ2-3; D remains unclear. This CDR3 has 15 residues. Germline CDR1 is SNHLY and CDR2 is FYNNEI. V shed 4 bases and J shed 1 base, with 12 bases lying between them. CDR3: CASSGQSVRTDTQYF. The CDR3 coding sequence is TGTGCCAGCAGTGGGCAGTCTGTACGCACAGATACGCAGTATTTT.

The chain employs TRBV20-1 and TRBJ1-3; possibly TRBD1 for D (6 bases). V was trimmed by 3 bases and J by 2 bases, leaving 8 bases between them. This CDR3 is built from 13 residues. Germline-derived CDR1 and CDR2 are DFQATT and SNEGSKA (reference sequence). Here the CDR3 DNA reads TGCAGTGCTAGTAGGGGGACTGGAAACACCATATATTTT. Residues: CSASRGTGNTIYF.

V is TRBV10-3 and J is TRBJ2-7; D may be TRBD2 (5 bases). Germline loops: CDR1 ENHRY, CDR2 SYGVKD. Trimming stripped 2 bases from V and 3 bases from J, with 11 bases between. This CDR3 spans 14 amino acids. This CDR3 is CAISEGLSVYEQYF. The CDR3, as DNA: TGTGCCATCAGTGAGGGACTGTCGGTCTACGAGCAGTACTTC.

This chain connects TRBV18 to TRBJ2-5, with 11 bases matching TRBD1. The CDR3 covers 15 residues. The V and J ends lost 3 bases and 4 bases, in that order; junction bases with no gene match: 4. Per the germline V gene, CDR1 is KGHSH and CDR2 is LQKENI. The CDR3 coding sequence is TGTGCCAGCTCACCCGGACAGGGGGCTTTAGAGACCCAGTACTTC. It codes for CASSPGQGALETQYF.

The chain uses TRBV5-1 and TRBJ2-1, with 10 bases that match TRBD2. CDR1 is SGHRS, CDR2 YFSETQ, per germline. V lost 0 bases and J lost 5; bases outside the gene matches: 5. The CDR3 contains 16 residues. CDR3 region: CASSLGGTSVHNEQFF. For the CDR3, the DNA is TGCGCCAGCAGCTTGGGCGGGACTAGCGTGCACAATGAGCAGTTCTTC.

This chain connects TRBV9 to TRBJ2-3, with 10 bases identical to TRBD2. CDR1 and CDR2 from the germline V gene are SGDLS and YYNGEE. This CDR3 has 16 residues. V lost 4 bases to trimming and J lost 2 bases; unmatched junction nucleotides: 7. CDR3 nucleotide sequence: TGTGCCAGCAGCCCGGGGACTAGCGCGAACACAGATACGCAGTATTTT. Translated, it gives CASSPGTSANTDTQYF.

This clone occurred many times. The chain recombines TRBV19 with TRBJ1-4; TRBD1 matches 7 bases. This CDR3 spans 14 amino acids. Germline values: CDR1 LNHDA, CDR2 SQIVND (reference sequence). After removal of 5 bases from V and 8 bases from J, the junction contained 8 bases not matched to a gene. In nucleotides, the CDR3 is TGTGCCAGTAGTGCCGGGACAGTCGGAGAAAAACTGTTTTTT. Encoded protein: CASSAGTVGEKLFF.

This clone was observed a few times. The chain joins TRBV6-4 to TRBJ1-2; a possible D gene is TRBD1 (6 bases). This CDR3 has 15 amino acids. Trimming pared 5 bases from V and 3 bases from J, leaving 16 bases between. Germline V gene sequence: CDR1 MRHNA, CDR2 SNTAGT. The CDR3 nucleotides read TGTGCCAGCAGTCGCACAGGGAACGTGGACTATGGCTACACCTTC. Translation: CASSRTGNVDYGYTF.